Below are 30 T cell receptor beta chains sequenced from a single sample in a study of early T cells in non-severe SARS-CoV-2 infection. One entry per CDR3 protein, called by TCRdb with MiXCR from the 5' RACE reads. The sample includes tens of thousands of distinct CDR3 sequences, 10% to 15% of them seen just once. The sample was whole blood. The receptors were gathered from an adult who was a healthcare worker with PCR-confirmed SARS-CoV-2 infection or an uninfected control (not recorded which).

On this clonotype: This may come from a read error, since a much larger clone is one base off. The gene calls are TRBV7-2 and TRBJ2-3; TRBD1 might be the D (5 bases). CDR1 is SGHTA, CDR2 FQGNSA, per germline. CDR3 size: 14 residues. CDR3 sequence reads: CASSLEQNTGTQYF. The CDR3 DNA reads TGTGCCAGCAGCTTAGAACAGAACACAGGTACGCAGTATTTT.

This clonotype has a count of ten or more. The V gene is TRBV29-1, the J gene TRBJ2-1; tentative D call: TRBD2 (6 bases). CDR3 length: 13 residues. CDR1 is SQVTM, CDR2 ANQGSEA, per germline. With 6 bases removed from V and 10 bases from J, the gap between germline ends came to 19 bases. The CDR3 region is CSVSERVPGEQFF. The CDR3 nucleotides read TGCAGCGTCTCCGAGCGGGTACCCGGGGAGCAGTTCTTC.

This clonotype appeared many times. V and J are TRBV9 and TRBJ2-1; possible D gene TRBD2, 6 bases. V lost 0 bases to trimming and J lost 0 bases, with 13 bases between them. The CDR3 is made up of 17 amino acids. Germline CDR1 SGDLS, CDR2 YYNGEE. The DNA of the CDR3 is TGTGCCAGCAGCGTAGGGGACTCCTCGAGCTCCTACAATGAGCAGTTCTTC. Translating it yields CASSVGDSSSSYNEQFF.

At least ten counts were recorded for this clonotype. V gene TRBV19 combines with J gene TRBJ2-3; D is ambiguous. Trimming removed 4 bases from V and 2 bases from J, with 10 bases in between. CDR3 length: 14 residues. Per the germline V gene, CDR1 is LNHDA and CDR2 is SQIVND (reference sequence). CDR3 residues: CASSNMWATDTQYF. CDR3 DNA sequence: TGTGCCAGTAGTAATATGTGGGCCACAGATACGCAGTATTTT. Using reference TRBV19 and TRBJ2-3 for the parts outside the CDR3, the full variable domain is DGGITQSPKYLFRKEGQNVTLSCEQNLNHDAMYWYRQDPGQGLRLIYYSQIVNDFQKGDIAEGYSVSREKKESFPLTVTSAQKNPTAFYLCASSNMWATDTQYFGPGTRLTVL.

This clonotype has just a few counts. The V and J genes are TRBV14 and TRBJ2-1, with D perhaps matching TRBD2 (6 bases). V lost 4 bases to trimming and J lost 10 bases, with 35 bases between them. This CDR3 has 20 residues. CDR1 and CDR2 from the germline V gene are SGHDN and FVKESK. CDR3 bases: TGTGCCAGCAGCCCTCCCAACATCACATCCGGGACTTCCAGCGTAGGAGAGCAGTTCTTC. Protein sequence: CASSPPNITSGTSSVGEQFF.

The V gene is TRBV6-1, the J gene TRBJ2-5, with a possible D match to TRBD1 (6 bases). Germline-derived CDR1 and CDR2 are MNHNS and SASEGT. CDR3 length: 14 amino acids. V shed 2 bases and J shed 2 bases, with 9 bases lying between them. The CDR3 DNA reads as TGTGCCAGCAGTGAACAGGGGAAGCAAGAGACCCAGTACTTC. It is translated as CASSEQGKQETQYF.

This clonotype was seen more than once but under ten times. The V gene is TRBV7-3, the J gene TRBJ2-3; no clear D gene. CDR1 is SGHTA and CDR2 is FQGTGA in the germline V gene. CDR3 size: 14 residues. V shed 6 bases and J shed 0 bases, with 10 bases lying between them. The DNA of the CDR3 is TGTGCCAGCAGGGGTGGACGAAGCACAGATACGCAGTATTTT. It specifies CASRGGRSTDTQYF.

This clonotype was detected ten times or more. The rearrangement links TRBV29-1 to TRBJ1-2; the match to TRBD1 covers 7 bases. Trimming took 7 bases from V and 2 from J; bases not matched to a gene: 7. CDR1 and CDR2 (germline): SQVTM, ANQGSEA. This CDR3 has 13 amino acids. The CDR3 nucleotides read TGCAGCGCTGCCCCACAGGGGAACTATGGCTACACCTTC. The encoded protein is CSAAPQGNYGYTF.

This clonotype was seen ten or more times. V is TRBV20-1 and J is TRBJ2-3, with a tentative D call TRBD2 (5 bases). Germline CDR1 is DFQATT and CDR2 is SNEGSKA (reference sequence). This CDR3 is built from 13 residues. The V end lost 6 bases, the J end lost 2 bases, and 12 bases lay between the germline ends. The CDR3 here is CSAPLTTTDTQYF. The CDR3 DNA sequence: TGCAGTGCCCCGTTGACTACCACAGATACGCAGTATTTT.

This clonotype was counted at least ten times. The CDR3 coding sequence is TGTGCCAGCAGCCTCCTTGGGAGCAGTTTATCTACAGATACGCAGTATTTT. Translation: CASSLLGSSLSTDTQYF. This chain joins TRBV7-3 and TRBJ2-3; a possible D gene is TRBD2 (5 bases). Looked up from germline, CDR1 is SGHTA and CDR2 is FQGTGA. This CDR3 contains 17 residues. With 5 bases removed from V and 3 bases from J, the gap between germline ends came to 21 bases.

This clonotype has a count of ten or more. The rearrangement uses TRBV28 and TRBJ2-7, with D perhaps given as TRBD1 or TRBD2 (6 bases each). The CDR3 totals 14 residues. The germline V and J ends were trimmed by 4 bases and 3 bases, with 13 bases remaining between them. The germline gives CDR1 MDHEN, CDR2 SYDVKM. This CDR3 is CASSYAGHNYEQYF. Written as DNA, the CDR3 is TGTGCCAGCAGTTACGCGGGACACAACTACGAGCAGTACTTC. The complete variable domain, with remaining parts taken from reference TRBV28 and TRBJ2-7, reads DVKVTQSSRYLVKRTGEKVFLECVQDMDHENMFWYRQDPGLGLRLIYFSYDVKMKEKGDIPEGYSVSREKKERFSLILESASTNQTSMYLCASSYAGHNYEQYFGPGTRLTVT.

CDR3 loop: CASSLDSVYNNEQFF. DNA for the CDR3: TGTGCCAGCAGCTTAGATTCGGTGTATAACAATGAGCAGTTCTTC. The genes are TRBV7-6 and TRBJ2-1; D unclear. The germline V gene encodes CDR1 SGHVS and CDR2 FNYEAQ. The V gene lost 1 base and the J gene lost 5 bases, with 12 bases spanning the gap. CDR3 length: 15 amino acids.

This chain connects TRBV29-1 to TRBJ2-3; 7 bases line up with TRBD2. Germline loops: CDR1 SQVTM, CDR2 ANQGSEA. CDR3 length: 14 amino acids. Trimming took 8 bases from V and 4 from J; bases not matched to a gene: 12. For the CDR3, the DNA is TGCAGCTCGAGGGGAGGGCCCCTTTCAGATACGCAGTATTTT. Translating gives CSSRGGPLSDTQYF.

This clonotype came up a few times. V usage is TRBV20-1 and J usage is TRBJ2-7; D is uncertain. From germline, CDR1 is DFQATT and CDR2 SNEGSKA (reference sequence). The CDR3 has 13 residues. V lost 6 bases, J lost 1 base, and 13 bases lay in between. CDR3 coding DNA: TGCAGTGCCCCGACGTACTCATCCTACGAGCAGTACTTC. It is translated as CSAPTYSSYEQYF.

This clonotype was counted many times. The V and J genes are TRBV28 and TRBJ1-5; D remains ambiguous. The germline CDR1 and CDR2 sequences are MDHEN and SYDVKM. Deletions cut 6 bases from V and 6 bases from J, with 15 bases between. This CDR3 is 14 amino acids long. In DNA form, the CDR3 reads TGTGCCAGCAGGGGCTATAACTCTGGTCAGCCCCAGCATTTT. Translated: CASRGYNSGQPQHF. The entire variable domain, with the rest obtained from reference TRBV28 and TRBJ1-5, is as follows: DVKVTQSSRYLVKRTGEKVFLECVQDMDHENMFWYRQDPGLGLRLIYFSYDVKMKEKGDIPEGYSVSREKKERFSLILESASTNQTSMYLCASRGYNSGQPQHFGDGTRLSIL.

This clonotype was picked up many times. The genes are TRBV4-2 and TRBJ1-1; D possibly corresponds to TRBD1 (6 bases). CDR3 length: 15 amino acids. Germline CDR1 reads LGHNA; CDR2 reads YNFKEQ. The ends were cut back, 0 bases at V and 4 bases at J, with 12 bases in the middle. Here the CDR3 reads CASSQDPGVVTEAFF. The DNA for the CDR3 is TGTGCCAGCAGCCAAGATCCAGGGGTTGTCACTGAAGCTTTCTTT.

This clonotype turned up a few times. The V call is TRBV3-1, the J call TRBJ2-5; tentatively, D is TRBD1 or TRBD2 (5 bases each). V shed 3 bases and J shed 5 bases, with 19 bases lying between them. Looked up from germline, CDR1 is LGHDT and CDR2 is YNNKEL (reference sequence). The length of the CDR3 is 16 residues. Here the CDR3 reads CASSHERRGRGETQYF. Written as DNA, the CDR3 is TGTGCCAGCAGCCATGAACGTAGGGGCCGGGGCGAGACCCAGTACTTC.

This clonotype occurred a few times. The genes are TRBV5-1 and TRBJ1-6; 8 bases fit TRBD1. Germline CDR1 reads SGHRS; CDR2 reads YFSETQ. The CDR3 sequence is 16 residues long. Trimming took 0 bases from V and 6 from J; bases not matched to a gene: 5. CDR3 sequence (DNA): TGCGCCAGCAGCTTGGATACAGGGGGTGTTAATTCACCCCTCCACTTT. It codes for CASSLDTGGVNSPLHF.

This clonotype was observed at least ten times. This sequence joins TRBV24-1 and TRBJ2-1, with 8 bases that match TRBD2. The germline V gene has CDR1 KGHDR and CDR2 SFDVKD. The length of the CDR3 is 12 residues. Trimming cost V 9 bases and J 7 bases; bases outside gene matches: 4. The CDR3 DNA follows: TGTGCCACCGCGGGGGGTCTGAATGAGCAGTTCTTC. Its protein is CATAGGLNEQFF.

This clonotype was picked up a small number of times. The V and J genes are TRBV12-3 or TRBV12-4 and TRBJ2-7; TRBD1 matches 8 bases. This CDR3 region has 13 residues. The V gene end was trimmed by 5 bases and the J gene end by 2 bases; junction bases not matched to a gene: 2. CDR3 sequence: CASSRTGTYEQYF. In DNA, the CDR3 is TGTGCCAGCAGTCGGACAGGGACCTACGAGCAGTACTTC.

This clonotype was picked up many times. The gene calls are TRBV18 and TRBJ2-1; D unresolved. Germline CDR1 KGHSH, CDR2 LQKENI. This CDR3 has 14 amino acids. Trimming took 0 bases from V and 3 from J, leaving 6 bases between them. The CDR3 loop reads CASSPPGSYNEQFF. CDR3 DNA sequence: TGTGCCAGCTCACCACCGGGCAGCTACAATGAGCAGTTCTTC.

At least ten counts were recorded for this clonotype. This chain uses TRBV27 with TRBJ1-2; D remains unclear. Germline V gene data show CDR1 as MNHEY and CDR2 as SMNVEV (reference sequence). This CDR3 region has 14 residues. The V gene lost 5 bases and the J gene lost 0 bases, with 10 bases spanning the gap. CDR3 nucleotides: TGTGCCAGCAGTCGTACAGCAGCTAACTATGGCTACACCTTC. Its translation is CASSRTAANYGYTF.

The V gene is TRBV28, the J gene TRBJ1-1; tentative D call: TRBD1 (5 bases). This CDR3 has 15 amino acids. Between the trimmed V and J ends, which lost 5 bases and 6 bases, there was a span of 19 bases. Germline V CDR1 and CDR2: MDHEN, SYDVKM. Here the CDR3 reads CASSPGGGGMAEAFF. The CDR3 DNA follows: TGTGCCAGCAGTCCTGGTGGGGGAGGAATGGCTGAAGCTTTCTTT.

This clonotype was detected a few times. The genes are TRBV6-6 and TRBJ2-7; TRBD2 is a possible D gene (5 bases). The CDR3 is 13 residues long. The ends were cut back, 7 bases at V and 6 bases at J, with 16 bases in the middle. CDR1 and CDR2 from the germline V gene are MNHNY and SVGAGI (reference sequence). CDR3: CASMGEGRSEQYF. DNA for the CDR3: TGTGCCAGCATGGGAGAAGGACGTAGCGAGCAGTACTTC.

This clonotype was seen many times. The rearrangement uses TRBV2 and TRBJ2-7; unclear D gene. The CDR3 extends over 12 amino acids. Germline V CDR1 and CDR2: SNHLY, FYNNEI. Trimming shortened V by 2 bases and J by 6 bases, and 8 bases separated the two germline ends. CDR3 sequence reads: CASSEYRSEQYF. In DNA form, the CDR3 reads TGTGCCAGCAGTGAATATAGGTCCGAGCAGTACTTC.

This clonotype has just a few counts. This chain connects TRBV4-1 to TRBJ2-1; 8 bases fit TRBD2. J lost 7 bases, V lost 1 base, and 12 bases had no gene match. CDR1 is MGHRA and CDR2 is YSYEKL in the germline V gene. The CDR3 totals 17 residues. Written as DNA, the CDR3 is TGCGCCAGCAGCCAAGGGCTAGCGGGCCACGGTGGAAATGAGCAGTTCTTC. Its protein product is CASSQGLAGHGGNEQFF.

This clonotype was seen only a few times. This sequence joins TRBV3-1 and TRBJ2-7, with TRBD2 as a possible D gene (5 bases). Looked up from germline, CDR1 is LGHDT and CDR2 is YNNKEL (reference sequence). Trimming cost V 6 bases and J 0 bases, with 12 bases left between them. CDR3 length: 14 residues. The CDR3 DNA sequence: TGTGCCAGCAGGGAAAGCGGAGACTCCTACGAGCAGTACTTC. Translation gives CASRESGDSYEQYF.

This chain links TRBV12-3 or TRBV12-4 with TRBJ1-1; 8 nucleotides line up with TRBD1. Trimming cost V 2 bases and J 4 bases; bases outside gene matches: 3. The length of the CDR3 is 14 residues. CDR3 sequence: CASSLQGAFTEAFF. CDR3 sequence (DNA): TGTGCCAGCAGTTTACAGGGGGCTTTCACTGAAGCTTTCTTT.

The chain employs TRBV7-2 and TRBJ2-1, with D possibly called TRBD1 or TRBD2 (5 bases each). Germline CDR1 SGHTA, CDR2 FQGNSA. CDR3 length: 15 amino acids. Between the trimmed V and J ends, which lost 1 base and 8 bases, there was a span of 15 bases. This CDR3 is CASSLVQGDTDEQFF. CDR3 sequence (DNA): TGTGCCAGCAGCTTAGTTCAGGGAGATACGGATGAGCAGTTCTTC.

In its sample, this clonotype was seen many times. The chain employs TRBV5-4 and TRBJ2-5, with D perhaps matching TRBD1 or TRBD2 (6 bases each). This CDR3 contains 15 residues. Trimming shortened V by 0 bases and J by 5 bases, and 14 bases separated the two germline ends. Germline CDR1 and CDR2: SGHNT and YYREEE (reference sequence). The CDR3: CASSLGSGASETQYF. In DNA form, the CDR3 reads TGTGCCAGCAGCTTGGGGTCGGGGGCTAGCGAGACCCAGTACTTC.